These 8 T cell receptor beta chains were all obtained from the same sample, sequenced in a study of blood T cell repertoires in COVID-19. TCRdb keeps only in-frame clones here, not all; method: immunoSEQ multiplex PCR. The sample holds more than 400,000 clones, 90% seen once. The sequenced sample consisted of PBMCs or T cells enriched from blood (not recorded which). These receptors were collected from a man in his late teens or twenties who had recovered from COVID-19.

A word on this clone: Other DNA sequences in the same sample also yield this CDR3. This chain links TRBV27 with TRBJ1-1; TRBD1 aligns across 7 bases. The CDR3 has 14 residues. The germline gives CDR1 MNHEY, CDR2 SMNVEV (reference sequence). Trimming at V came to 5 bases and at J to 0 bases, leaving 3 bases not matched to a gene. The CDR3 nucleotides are TGTGCCAGCAGTCGACAGGGTATGAACACTGAAGCTTTCTTT. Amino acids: CASSRQGMNTEAFF.

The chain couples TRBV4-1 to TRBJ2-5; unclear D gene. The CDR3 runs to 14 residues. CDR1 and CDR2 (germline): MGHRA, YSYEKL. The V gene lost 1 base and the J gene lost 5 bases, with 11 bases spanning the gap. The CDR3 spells CASSQVENLETQYF. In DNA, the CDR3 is TGCGCCAGCAGCCAAGTCGAGAACTTGGAGACCCAGTACTTC.

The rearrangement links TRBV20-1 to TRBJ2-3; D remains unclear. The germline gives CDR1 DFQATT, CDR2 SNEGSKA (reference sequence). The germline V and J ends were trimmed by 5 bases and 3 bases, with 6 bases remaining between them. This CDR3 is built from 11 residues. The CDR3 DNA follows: TGCAGTGCTCAAAAAACAGATACGCAGTATTTT. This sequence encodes CSAQKTDTQYF.

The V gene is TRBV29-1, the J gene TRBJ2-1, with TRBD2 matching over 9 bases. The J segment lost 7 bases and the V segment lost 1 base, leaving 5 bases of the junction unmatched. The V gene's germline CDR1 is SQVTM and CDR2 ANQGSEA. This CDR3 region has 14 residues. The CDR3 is CSVEGAGGRNEQFF. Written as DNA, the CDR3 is TGCAGCGTTGAAGGAGCGGGAGGCCGGAATGAGCAGTTCTTC.

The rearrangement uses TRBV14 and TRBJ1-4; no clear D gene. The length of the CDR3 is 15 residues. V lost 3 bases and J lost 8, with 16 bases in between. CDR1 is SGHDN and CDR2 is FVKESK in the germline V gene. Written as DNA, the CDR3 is TGTGCCAGCAGCCAGTCTACCCCGGGAGGAGAAAAACTGTTTTTT. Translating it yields CASSQSTPGGEKLFF.

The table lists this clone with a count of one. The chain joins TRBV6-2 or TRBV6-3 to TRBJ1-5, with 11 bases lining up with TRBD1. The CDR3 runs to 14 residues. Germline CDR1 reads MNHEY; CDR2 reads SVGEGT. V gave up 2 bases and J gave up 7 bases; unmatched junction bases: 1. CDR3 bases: TGTGCCAGCAGTTACCGGACAGGGGGCCAGCCCCAGCATTTT. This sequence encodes CASSYRTGGQPQHF.

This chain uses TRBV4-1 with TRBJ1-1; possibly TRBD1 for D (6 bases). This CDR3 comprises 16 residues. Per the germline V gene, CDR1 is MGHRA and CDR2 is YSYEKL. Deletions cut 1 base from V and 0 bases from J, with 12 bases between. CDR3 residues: CASSQAVEGVNTEAFF. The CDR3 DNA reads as TGCGCCAGCAGCCAAGCGGTCGAGGGGGTGAACACTGAAGCTTTCTTT.

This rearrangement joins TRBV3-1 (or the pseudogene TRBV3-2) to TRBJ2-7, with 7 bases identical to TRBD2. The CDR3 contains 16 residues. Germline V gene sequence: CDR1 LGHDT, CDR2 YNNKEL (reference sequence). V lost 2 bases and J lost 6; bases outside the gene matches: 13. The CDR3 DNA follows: TGTGCCAGCAGCCAAAACCTACGGGGAGGGCCCCTCGAGCAGTACTTC. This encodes CASSQNLRGGPLEQYF.